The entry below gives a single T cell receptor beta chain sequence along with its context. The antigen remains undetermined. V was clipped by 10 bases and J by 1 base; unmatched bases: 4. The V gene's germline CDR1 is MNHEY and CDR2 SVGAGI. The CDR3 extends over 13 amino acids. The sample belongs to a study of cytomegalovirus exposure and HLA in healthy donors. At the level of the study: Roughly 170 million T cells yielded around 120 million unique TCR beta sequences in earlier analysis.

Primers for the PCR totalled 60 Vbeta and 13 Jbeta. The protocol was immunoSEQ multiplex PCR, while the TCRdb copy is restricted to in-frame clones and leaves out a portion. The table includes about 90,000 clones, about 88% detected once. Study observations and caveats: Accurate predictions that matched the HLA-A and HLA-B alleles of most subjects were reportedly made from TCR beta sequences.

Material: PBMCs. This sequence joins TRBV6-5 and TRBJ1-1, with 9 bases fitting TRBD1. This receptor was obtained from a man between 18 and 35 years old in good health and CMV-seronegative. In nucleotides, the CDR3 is TGTGCCACGGACAGGGGCCCGAACACTGAAGCTTTCTTT. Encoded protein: CATDRGPNTEAFF.